Listed below are T cell receptor beta chains from one sample, sequenced in a study of cytomegalovirus exposure and HLA in healthy donors. Libraries were prepared by immunoSEQ multiplex PCR; TCRdb keeps only in-frame clonotypes and omits some of them. In the table there are roughly 49,000 clones, 65% to 85% of which are singletons. Sequencing was done on a sample of PBMCs. The receptors come from a boy between 10 and 17 years old in good health and CMV-seropositive. Both conserved end residues are part of each CDR3. D genes are given only for firm matches. Some rows have no size entry. The others give once, few or many, or a class for an expanded clone.

v_call: TRBV20-1
j_call: TRBJ2-2
d_call: NA
clone_size: NA
cdr3_nt: TGCAGTGCTAGCCCGGGCGGGGAGCTGTTTTTT
cdr3_aa: CSASPGGELFF

v_call: TRBV5-4
j_call: TRBJ1-4
d_call: TRBD1
clone_size: NA
cdr3_nt: TGTGCCAGCAGCTTGGTCCAGGGGGCGACGAATAATGAAAAACTGTTTTTT
cdr3_aa: CASSLVQGATNNEKLFF

v_call: TRBV29-1
j_call: TRBJ2-7
d_call: NA
clone_size: NA
cdr3_nt: TGCAGCGTTGTGGACATGTTCTACGAGCAGTACTTC
cdr3_aa: CSVVDMFYEQYF

v_call: TRBV7-9
j_call: TRBJ1-2
d_call: NA
clone_size: NA
cdr3_nt: TGTTCCAGCAGCCCTACAGGCGATGGCTACACCTTC
cdr3_aa: CSSSPTGDGYTF

v_call: TRBV6-4
j_call: TRBJ2-3
d_call: TRBD2
clone_size: once
cdr3_nt: TGTGCCAGCCGCGGGGGGGGCACAGATACGCAGTATTTT
cdr3_aa: CASRGGGTDTQYF

v_call: TRBV18
j_call: TRBJ2-1
d_call: TRBD2
clone_size: NA
cdr3_nt: TGTGCCAGCTCACTGGTTGGGCTAGCCCGTCCGAATAACCCGGGGGGAGAGCAGTTCTTC
cdr3_aa: CASSLVGLARPNNPGGEQFF

v_call: TRBV5-6
j_call: TRBJ1-3
d_call: NA
clone_size: NA
cdr3_nt: TGTGCCAGCAGCTTGGAGGGGCAGCTCGTGGACACCATATATTTT
cdr3_aa: CASSLEGQLVDTIYF

v_call: TRBV9
j_call: TRBJ1-1
d_call: NA
clone_size: NA
cdr3_nt: TGTGCCAGCAGCGTTGACATGAACACTGAAGCTTTCTTT
cdr3_aa: CASSVDMNTEAFF

v_call: TRBV7-3
j_call: TRBJ2-2
d_call: TRBD2
clone_size: NA
cdr3_nt: TGTGCCAGCAGCTTAAGGCTAGCGGGTGGCACCGGGGAGCTGTTTTTT
cdr3_aa: CASSLRLAGGTGELFF

v_call: TRBV15
j_call: TRBJ2-3
d_call: NA
clone_size: NA
cdr3_nt: TGTGCCACCAGCACATACACCAAACCGGATACGCAGTATTTT
cdr3_aa: CATSTYTKPDTQYF

v_call: TRBV19
j_call: TRBJ1-2
d_call: TRBD1
clone_size: NA
cdr3_nt: TGTGCCAGCCTCGAGTTCGGGACAGCTTTCTATGGCTACACCTTC
cdr3_aa: CASLEFGTAFYGYTF

v_call: TRBV6-5
j_call: TRBJ1-4
d_call: NA
clone_size: few
cdr3_nt: TGTGCCAGCAGCGACTCCGGGGGAACTAATGAAAAACTGTTTTTT
cdr3_aa: CASSDSGGTNEKLFF

v_call: TRBV5-1
j_call: TRBJ2-3
d_call: TRBD2
clone_size: NA
cdr3_nt: TGCGCCAGCAGCTTGGGAGCGGGGGGGCAGAAAGATACGCAGTATTTT
cdr3_aa: CASSLGAGGQKDTQYF

v_call: TRBV7-3
j_call: TRBJ2-3
d_call: TRBD2
clone_size: NA
cdr3_nt: TGTGCCAGCAGCTCTACCGGGACTAGCTCCGATACGCAGTATTTT
cdr3_aa: CASSSTGTSSDTQYF

v_call: TRBV10-2
j_call: TRBJ1-5
d_call: NA
clone_size: NA
cdr3_nt: TGCGCCAGCAGTGCAGGGCAGCTTCTAATCAATCAGCCCCAGCATTTT
cdr3_aa: CASSAGQLLINQPQHF

v_call: TRBV9
j_call: TRBJ1-5
d_call: TRBD1
clone_size: NA
cdr3_nt: TGTGCCAGCAGCAGGAACAGGGGCGGACAGCCCCAGCATTTT
cdr3_aa: CASSRNRGGQPQHF

v_call: TRBV5-1
j_call: TRBJ2-1
d_call: NA
clone_size: NA
cdr3_nt: TGCGCCAGCAGCCCCGCCCTTTTTGCGGGCCAGTACAATGAGCAGTTCTTC
cdr3_aa: CASSPALFAGQYNEQFF

v_call: TRBV19
j_call: TRBJ2-7
d_call: NA
clone_size: NA
cdr3_nt: TGTGCCAGTAGTACTCCTCTTCGACAGAACGAGCAGTACTTC
cdr3_aa: CASSTPLRQNEQYF

v_call: TRBV19
j_call: TRBJ1-1
d_call: TRBD1
clone_size: NA
cdr3_nt: TGTGCCAGTACACAGGGGCGAGAAGCTTTCTTT
cdr3_aa: CASTQGREAFF

v_call: TRBV6-5
j_call: TRBJ2-3
d_call: NA
clone_size: once
cdr3_nt: TGTGCCAGCAACAGGGACCGTTTCCAGGGAAATACGCAGTATTTT
cdr3_aa: CASNRDRFQGNTQYF

v_call: TRBV7-9
j_call: TRBJ1-1
d_call: NA
clone_size: NA
cdr3_nt: TGTGCCAGCAGCCCGCCGTACGCCAGGAACACTGAAGCTTTCTTT
cdr3_aa: CASSPPYARNTEAFF

v_call: TRBV5-1
j_call: TRBJ2-4
d_call: NA
clone_size: NA
cdr3_nt: TGCGCCAGCAGCTTGGGGAGGGGAAACATTCAGTACTTC
cdr3_aa: CASSLGRGNIQYF

v_call: TRBV5-6
j_call: TRBJ2-3
d_call: NA
clone_size: NA
cdr3_nt: TGTGCCAGCACACATCGGGGAGCGGGTAGCACAGATACGCAGTATTTT
cdr3_aa: CASTHRGAGSTDTQYF

v_call: TRBV4-1
j_call: TRBJ2-5
d_call: TRBD2
clone_size: NA
cdr3_nt: TGCGCCAGCAGCCAAGATGGGGGGGGGACTAAAGAGACCCAGTACTTC
cdr3_aa: CASSQDGGGTKETQYF

v_call: TRBV6-6
j_call: TRBJ1-2
d_call: TRBD1
clone_size: NA
cdr3_nt: TGTGCCCACTTTCCCCAGGGACAGGGGAACTATGGCTACACCTTC
cdr3_aa: CAHFPQGQGNYGYTF

v_call: TRBV7-9
j_call: TRBJ2-3
d_call: TRBD1
clone_size: NA
cdr3_nt: TGTGCCAGCAGCTCCCGACAGGGCGAGGGGACAGATACGCAGTATTTT
cdr3_aa: CASSSRQGEGTDTQYF

v_call: TRBV9
j_call: TRBJ2-1
d_call: NA
clone_size: NA
cdr3_nt: TGTGCCAGCAGCGTAGGGACAAGGCTATACAATGAGCAGTTCTTC
cdr3_aa: CASSVGTRLYNEQFF

v_call: TRBV4-1
j_call: TRBJ2-2
d_call: NA
clone_size: NA
cdr3_nt: TGCGCCAGCAGCCAAGATGAGTTTTCCGGGGAGCTGTTTTTT
cdr3_aa: CASSQDEFSGELFF

v_call: TRBV7-9
j_call: TRBJ1-5
d_call: NA
clone_size: NA
cdr3_nt: TGTGCCAGCACCCCCGGCGGGAGTCAGCCCCAGCATTTT
cdr3_aa: CASTPGGSQPQHF

v_call: TRBV18
j_call: TRBJ1-6
d_call: TRBD1
clone_size: NA
cdr3_nt: TGTGCCAGCTCACCGGCACAGGGGGTAAATTCACCCCTCCACTTT
cdr3_aa: CASSPAQGVNSPLHF

v_call: TRBV7-6
j_call: TRBJ1-5
d_call: NA
clone_size: NA
cdr3_nt: TGTGCCAGCAGCTTAGGGACATATCAGCCCCAGCATTTT
cdr3_aa: CASSLGTYQPQHF

v_call: TRBV10-3
j_call: TRBJ2-1
d_call: TRBD1
clone_size: NA
cdr3_nt: TGTGCCATCACCACGGTTAGACAGGGAGAGCAGTTCTTC
cdr3_aa: CAITTVRQGEQFF

v_call: TRBV19
j_call: TRBJ2-7
d_call: NA
clone_size: NA
cdr3_nt: TGTGCCACGGCTATAAAGCTACGGGGCGAGCAGTACTTC
cdr3_aa: CATAIKLRGEQYF

v_call: TRBV6-1
j_call: TRBJ1-6
d_call: TRBD1
clone_size: few
cdr3_nt: TGTGCCAGCAGTGAAGGACAGGGCACGAGTTCACCCCTCCACTTT
cdr3_aa: CASSEGQGTSSPLHF

v_call: TRBV6-5
j_call: TRBJ1-2
d_call: NA
clone_size: NA
cdr3_nt: TGTGCCAGCAGTTACCGAGGACGGGAGGGGGGATATGGCTACACCTTC
cdr3_aa: CASSYRGREGGYGYTF

v_call: TRBV19
j_call: TRBJ2-3
d_call: TRBD2
clone_size: NA
cdr3_nt: TGTGCCAGTAGTATTCTTAAGGGCGGGAGAACCCCAGATACGCAGTATTTT
cdr3_aa: CASSILKGGRTPDTQYF

v_call: TRBV6-1
j_call: TRBJ2-1
d_call: NA
clone_size: NA
cdr3_nt: TGTGCCAGCAGTGAGTGGGGGGACGAGCAGTTCTTC
cdr3_aa: CASSEWGDEQFF

v_call: TRBV6-5
j_call: TRBJ2-7
d_call: NA
clone_size: NA
cdr3_nt: TGTGCCAGCAGTTACGGAAGGGGCTACGAGCAGTACTTC
cdr3_aa: CASSYGRGYEQYF

v_call: TRBV5-1
j_call: TRBJ1-6
d_call: TRBD1
clone_size: NA
cdr3_nt: TGCGCCAGCAGCTTGGAAGATGGGACAGGGGGTAATTCACCCCTCCACTTT
cdr3_aa: CASSLEDGTGGNSPLHF

v_call: TRBV2
j_call: TRBJ1-1
d_call: NA
clone_size: NA
cdr3_nt: TGTGCCAGCAGTGAGAAAGGCGGGAACACTGAAGCTTTCTTT
cdr3_aa: CASSEKGGNTEAFF

v_call: TRBV5-1
j_call: TRBJ2-3
d_call: TRBD1
clone_size: NA
cdr3_nt: TGCGCCAGCAGCTTGGAACAGGGGCTAGATACGCAGTATTTT
cdr3_aa: CASSLEQGLDTQYF

v_call: TRBV5-1
j_call: TRBJ2-5
d_call: NA
clone_size: NA
cdr3_nt: TGCGCCAGCAGCTTGAGGCCCGGCAGGGAAGAGACCCAGTACTTC
cdr3_aa: CASSLRPGREETQYF

v_call: TRBV6-6
j_call: TRBJ2-7
d_call: NA
clone_size: NA
cdr3_nt: TGTGCCAGCACCTCTTCCGGACAGCCGTTTGGCGAGCAGTACTTC
cdr3_aa: CASTSSGQPFGEQYF

v_call: TRBV5-6
j_call: TRBJ1-5
d_call: TRBD1
clone_size: NA
cdr3_nt: TGTGCCAGCAGCTTGGGACAGGGGGCGGTGGCTAATCAGCCCCAGCATTTT
cdr3_aa: CASSLGQGAVANQPQHF

v_call: TRBV7-9
j_call: TRBJ2-3
d_call: TRBD2
clone_size: NA
cdr3_nt: TGTGCCAGCAGCCGGACTAGCGGCACAGATACGCAGTATTTT
cdr3_aa: CASSRTSGTDTQYF

v_call: TRBV7-9
j_call: TRBJ2-2
d_call: NA
clone_size: few
cdr3_nt: TGTGCCAGCAGCTTAGGGAGCACCGGGGAGCTGTTTTTT
cdr3_aa: CASSLGSTGELFF

v_call: TRBV2
j_call: TRBJ2-7
d_call: NA
clone_size: NA
cdr3_nt: TGTGCCAGCAGTGAAGAGCAGGGAACCTACGAGCAGTACTTC
cdr3_aa: CASSEEQGTYEQYF

v_call: TRBV19
j_call: TRBJ1-5
d_call: TRBD1
clone_size: NA
cdr3_nt: TGTGCCAGTGGGACAGGGGGCCGGAGCAATCAGCCCCAGCATTTT
cdr3_aa: CASGTGGRSNQPQHF